The clone carrying this T cell receptor beta chain has just one count. Its target is not known. The use of a sample-barcoded 5' primer and a J-beta primer mix characterized a second PCR of roughly 6 to 12 cycles. Every sample returned 3 million or more CDR3-containing paired-end reads. TCRdb recomputed calls from the 5' RACE reads with MiXCR, one row per CDR3 protein. The sample yields about 640,000 distinct CDR3 sequences, about 53% seen once. The data are from a study of blood T cells in healthy people across ages. General observations from the study: What prevented conclusive comparison of naive and antigen-experienced cells was that PBMCs were unsorted.

Germline CDR1 MNHNS, CDR2 SASEGT. The CDR3 covers 16 residues. The V segment lost 2 bases and the J segment 3 bases; nucleotides outside the gene matches: 6. The origin of this receptor is a man aged 55 to 69 in good health. The sequenced sample was blood. V and J are TRBV6-1 and TRBJ2-3, with 9 nucleotides matching TRBD2. Here the CDR3 reads CASSERVAGVTDTQYF. In DNA form, the CDR3 reads TGTGCCAGCAGTGAACGGGTAGCGGGGGTGACAGATACGCAGTATTTT.